This T cell receptor (beta chain) was profiled in a study of blood T cell repertoires in COVID-19. Study in general: Acute and convalescent COVID-19 specimens originated in the United States, Italy and Spain. Nucleic acid was either cDNA or gDNA, and it came from T cells, B-cell-depleted T cells, or PBMCs.

Germline CDR1 reads KGHSH; CDR2 reads LQKENI. This CDR3 has 15 amino acids. The V and J ends lost 4 bases and 4 bases respectively, with 14 bases between them. In the authors' workflow: Researchers report that nucleated cell counts were estimated from reference gene primer amplification. Assay: immunoSEQ multiplex PCR; the TCRdb copy retains only in-frame clones and omits some. V, J and clone size were drawn from that table, and D and trimming were deduced from the DNA. The sample consists of roughly 40,000 clones, approximately 88% of them appearing once. The sequence was obtained from an older woman with acute or convalescent COVID-19. The sample consisted of peripheral blood. The chain employs TRBV18 and TRBJ1-5, with a tentative D call TRBD1 (6 bases). In DNA, the CDR3 is TGTGCCAGCTCACGGGAGGGGCAGGGGAATCAGCCCCAGCATTTT. Its protein product is CASSREGQGNQPQHF.